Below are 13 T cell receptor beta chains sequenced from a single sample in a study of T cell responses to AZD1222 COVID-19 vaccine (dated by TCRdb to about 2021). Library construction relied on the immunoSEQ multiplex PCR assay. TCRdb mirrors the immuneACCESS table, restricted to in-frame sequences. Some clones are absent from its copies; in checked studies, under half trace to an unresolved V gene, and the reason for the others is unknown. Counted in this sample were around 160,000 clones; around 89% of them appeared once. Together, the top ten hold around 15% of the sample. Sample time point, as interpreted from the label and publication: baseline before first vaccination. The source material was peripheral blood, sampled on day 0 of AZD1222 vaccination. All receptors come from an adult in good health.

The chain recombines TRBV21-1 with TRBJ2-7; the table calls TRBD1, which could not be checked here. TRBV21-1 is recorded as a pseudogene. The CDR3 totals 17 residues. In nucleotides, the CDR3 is TGTGCCAGCAGCAAAGTGGCCGGGACACCTGTCTCCTACGAGCAGTACTTC. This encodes CASSKVAGTPVSYEQYF.

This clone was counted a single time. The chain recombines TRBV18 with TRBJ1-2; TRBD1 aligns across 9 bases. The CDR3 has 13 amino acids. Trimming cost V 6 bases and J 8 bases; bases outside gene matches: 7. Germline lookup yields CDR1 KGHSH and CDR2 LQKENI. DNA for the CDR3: TGTGCCAGCTCGGCCGGGACAGGGCTCGGCTACACCTTC. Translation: CASSAGTGLGYTF.

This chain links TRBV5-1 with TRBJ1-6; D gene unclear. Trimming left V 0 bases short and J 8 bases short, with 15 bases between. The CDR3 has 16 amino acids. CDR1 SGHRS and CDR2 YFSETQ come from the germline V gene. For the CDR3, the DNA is TGCGCCAGCAGCTTGGTCGGGGAGGTTTTGGATTCACCCCTCCACTTT. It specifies CASSLVGEVLDSPLHF. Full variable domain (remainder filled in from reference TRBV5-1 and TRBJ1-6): KAGVTQTPRYLIKTRGQQVTLSCSPISGHRSVSWYQQTPGQGLQFLFEYFSETQRNKGNFPGRFSGRQFSNSRSEMNVSTLELGDSALYLCASSLVGEVLDSPLHFGNGTRLTVT.

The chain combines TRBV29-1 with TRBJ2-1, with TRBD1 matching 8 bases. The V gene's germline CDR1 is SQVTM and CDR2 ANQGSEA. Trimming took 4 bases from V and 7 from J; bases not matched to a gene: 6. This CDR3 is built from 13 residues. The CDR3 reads CSVAQGARNEQFF. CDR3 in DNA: TGCAGCGTTGCTCAGGGGGCAAGAAATGAGCAGTTCTTC.

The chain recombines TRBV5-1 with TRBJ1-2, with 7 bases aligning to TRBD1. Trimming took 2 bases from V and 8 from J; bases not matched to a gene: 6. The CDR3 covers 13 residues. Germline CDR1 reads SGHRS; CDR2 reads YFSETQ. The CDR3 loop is CASSLGGAVGYTF. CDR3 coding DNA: TGCGCCAGCAGCTTAGGGGGCGCAGTGGGCTACACCTTC.

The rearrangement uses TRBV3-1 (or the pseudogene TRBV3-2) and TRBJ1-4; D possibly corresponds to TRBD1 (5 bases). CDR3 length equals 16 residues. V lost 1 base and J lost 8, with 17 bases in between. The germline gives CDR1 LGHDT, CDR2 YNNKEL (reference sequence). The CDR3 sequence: CASSQGIGQGEEKLFF. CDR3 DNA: TGTGCCAGCAGCCAAGGGATTGGGCAGGGAGAAGAAAAACTGTTTTTT.

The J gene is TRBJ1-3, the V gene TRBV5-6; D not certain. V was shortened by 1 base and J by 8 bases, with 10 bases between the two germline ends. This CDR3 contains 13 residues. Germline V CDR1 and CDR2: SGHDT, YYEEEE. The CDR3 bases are TGTGCCAGCAGCTTGAGAGGGTTGGACACCATATATTTT. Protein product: CASSLRGLDTIYF.

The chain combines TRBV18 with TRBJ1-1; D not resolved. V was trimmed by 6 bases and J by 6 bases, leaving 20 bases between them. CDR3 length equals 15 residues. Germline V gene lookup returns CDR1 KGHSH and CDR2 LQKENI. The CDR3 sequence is CASSHSWGGQSEAFF. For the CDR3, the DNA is TGTGCCAGCTCCCATTCGTGGGGAGGGCAGTCTGAAGCTTTCTTT.

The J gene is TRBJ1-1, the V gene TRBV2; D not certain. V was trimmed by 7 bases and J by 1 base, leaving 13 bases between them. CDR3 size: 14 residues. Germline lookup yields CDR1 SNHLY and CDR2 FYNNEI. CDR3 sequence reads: CASKPELTNTEAFF. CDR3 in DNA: TGTGCCAGCAAACCGGAACTGACGAACACTGAAGCTTTCTTT.

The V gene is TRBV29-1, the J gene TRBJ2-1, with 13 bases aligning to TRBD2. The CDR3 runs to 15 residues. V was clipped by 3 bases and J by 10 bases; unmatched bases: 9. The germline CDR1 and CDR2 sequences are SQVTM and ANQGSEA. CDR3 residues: CSVEGLAGSPGEQFF. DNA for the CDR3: TGCAGCGTTGAGGGACTAGCGGGGAGTCCGGGGGAGCAGTTCTTC.

CDR3 in amino acids: CASSQEDGGAFF. The CDR3 DNA follows: TGTGCCAGCAGCCAAGAGGATGGGGGAGCTTTCTTT. The V and J genes are TRBV3-1 (or the pseudogene TRBV3-2) and TRBJ1-1; perhaps TRBD1 as D (5 bases). Trimming pared 0 bases from V and 10 bases from J, leaving 9 bases between. The length of the CDR3 is 12 residues. CDR1 is LGHDT, CDR2 YNNKEL, per germline (reference sequence).

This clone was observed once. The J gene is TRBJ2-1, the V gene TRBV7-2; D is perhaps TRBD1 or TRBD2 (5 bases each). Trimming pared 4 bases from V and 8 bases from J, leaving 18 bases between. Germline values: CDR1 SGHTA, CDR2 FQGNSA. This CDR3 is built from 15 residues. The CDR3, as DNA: TGTGCCAGCAGCTCCCGGGACCTCACCGGGCATGAGCAGTTCTTC. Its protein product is CASSSRDLTGHEQFF.

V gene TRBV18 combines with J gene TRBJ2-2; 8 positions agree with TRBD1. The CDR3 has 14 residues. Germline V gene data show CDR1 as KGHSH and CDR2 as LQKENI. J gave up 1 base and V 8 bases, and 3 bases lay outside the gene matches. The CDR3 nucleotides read TGTGCCAGCACCGGGACAGGGAACACCGGGGAGCTGTTTTTT. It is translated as CASTGTGNTGELFF.